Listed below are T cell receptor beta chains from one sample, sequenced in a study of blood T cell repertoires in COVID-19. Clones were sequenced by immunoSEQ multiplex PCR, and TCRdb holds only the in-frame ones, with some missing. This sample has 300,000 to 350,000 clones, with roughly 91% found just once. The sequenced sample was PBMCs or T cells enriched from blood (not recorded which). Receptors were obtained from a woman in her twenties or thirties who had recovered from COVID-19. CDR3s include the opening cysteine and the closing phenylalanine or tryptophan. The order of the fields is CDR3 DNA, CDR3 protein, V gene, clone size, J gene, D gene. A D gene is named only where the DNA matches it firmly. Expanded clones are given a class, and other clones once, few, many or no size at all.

TGTGCCAGCAGCTTAAGGGATACAGGGAACTACGAGCAGTACTTC CASSLRDTGNYEQYF TRBV11-2 . TRBJ2-7 .
TGCAGCGCAAGGGACAGGGGACACAATGAGCAGTTCTTC CSARDRGHNEQFF TRBV29-1 . TRBJ2-1 TRBD1
TGTGCCAGCAGTGAAAGCTTGGTCTGGCGGGAGGGGATCTTTAGAACAGATACGCAGTATTTT CASSESLVWREGIFRTDTQYF TRBV2 . TRBJ2-3 TRBD2
TGCAGTGCTAGTCACTCGCGTCGCGAAGGAGTGCAATCCTACAATGAGCAGTTCTTC CSASHSRREGVQSYNEQFF TRBV20-1 once TRBJ2-1 .
TGTGCCAGCACACCGACAGGGTCTGGCTACACCTTC CASTPTGSGYTF TRBV7-9 . TRBJ1-2 TRBD1
TGTGCCAGTAGTCTGGAGGGCGGCGGCTACACCTTC CASSLEGGGYTF TRBV19 . TRBJ1-2 .
TGTGCCAGCAGTACCTACCGAGGACAGGGCTACGAGCAGTACTTC CASSTYRGQGYEQYF TRBV28 . TRBJ2-7 TRBD1
TGTGCCAGCAGGGACAGTAGCGAAGCTTTCTTT CASRDSSEAFF TRBV6-5 once TRBJ1-1 .
TGTGCCAGTGAGGACACCGGGGAGCTGTTTTTT CASEDTGELFF TRBV19 . TRBJ2-2 .
TGTGCCAGCAGCCCAGAACCACTGAACACTGAAGCTTTCTTT CASSPEPLNTEAFF TRBV7-3 . TRBJ1-1 .
TGTGCCAGCAGTTTAAGACAGGGCGTGTCAACGACCCAGTACTTC CASSLRQGVSTTQYF TRBV28 . TRBJ2-5 TRBD1
TGCGCCAGCAGCCCAAAAAGGCTAGCGGGAGGGCCCCACAATGAGCAGTTCTTC CASSPKRLAGGPHNEQFF TRBV4-3 . TRBJ2-1 TRBD2
TGTGCCAGCAGTTTATCAGGACAGGGGGCCTGGAGAGGGGATTCACCCCTCCACTTT CASSLSGQGAWRGDSPLHF TRBV27 . TRBJ1-6 TRBD1
TGTGCCAGCAGTTTACTAGGCGTCGGAAACACCATATATTTT CASSLLGVGNTIYF TRBV27 . TRBJ1-3 .
TGTGCCAGCAGTCGTTTCAGCGGGAGCACAGATACGCAGTATTTT CASSRFSGSTDTQYF TRBV3-1/TRBV3-2 . TRBJ2-3 .
TGTGCCATCAGTGAAGCAATGAACACTGAAGCTTTCTTT CAISEAMNTEAFF TRBV10-3 . TRBJ1-1 .
TGCGCCAGCAGCCAAGACGAAGGGGGCGCGATCAACAAAAACATTCAGTACTTC CASSQDEGGAINKNIQYF TRBV4-1 . TRBJ2-4 TRBD1